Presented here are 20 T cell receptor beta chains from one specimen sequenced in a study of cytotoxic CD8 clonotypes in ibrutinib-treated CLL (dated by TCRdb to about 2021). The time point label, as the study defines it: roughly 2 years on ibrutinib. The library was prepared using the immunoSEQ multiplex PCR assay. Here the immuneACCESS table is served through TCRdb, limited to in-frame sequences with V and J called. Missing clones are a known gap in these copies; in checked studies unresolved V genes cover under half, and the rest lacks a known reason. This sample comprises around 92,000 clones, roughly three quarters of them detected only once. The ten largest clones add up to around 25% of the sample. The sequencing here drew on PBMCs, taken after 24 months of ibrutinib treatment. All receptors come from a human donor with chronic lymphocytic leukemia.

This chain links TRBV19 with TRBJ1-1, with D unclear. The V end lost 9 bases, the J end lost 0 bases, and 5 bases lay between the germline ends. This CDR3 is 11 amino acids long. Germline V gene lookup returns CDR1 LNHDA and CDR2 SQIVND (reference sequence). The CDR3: CASVMNTEAFF. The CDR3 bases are TGTGCCAGCGTAATGAACACTGAAGCTTTCTTT.

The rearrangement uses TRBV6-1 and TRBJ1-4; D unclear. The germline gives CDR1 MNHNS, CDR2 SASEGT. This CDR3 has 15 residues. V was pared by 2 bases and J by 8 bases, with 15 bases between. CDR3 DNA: TGTGCCAGCAGTGAAATACAGAGCGATGAAGAAAAACTGTTTTTT. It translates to CASSEIQSDEEKLFF.

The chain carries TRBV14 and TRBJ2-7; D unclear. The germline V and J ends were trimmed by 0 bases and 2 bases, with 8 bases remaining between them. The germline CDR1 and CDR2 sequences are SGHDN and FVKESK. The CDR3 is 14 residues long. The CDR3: CASSQELLPYEQYF. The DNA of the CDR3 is TGTGCCAGCAGCCAAGAACTCCTTCCCTACGAGCAGTACTTC.

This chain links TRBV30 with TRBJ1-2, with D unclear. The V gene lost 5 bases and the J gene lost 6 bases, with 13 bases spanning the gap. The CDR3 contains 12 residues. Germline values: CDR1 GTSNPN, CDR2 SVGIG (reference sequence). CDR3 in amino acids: CAWGSRWDGYTF. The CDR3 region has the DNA TGTGCCTGGGGGTCCCGGTGGGATGGCTACACCTTC.

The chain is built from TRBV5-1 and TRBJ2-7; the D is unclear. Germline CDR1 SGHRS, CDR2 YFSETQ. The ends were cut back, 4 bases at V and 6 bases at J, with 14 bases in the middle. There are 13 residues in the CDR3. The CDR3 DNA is TGCGCCAGCAGCGTAGACCGGTTGGCCGAGCAGTACTTC. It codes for CASSVDRLAEQYF.

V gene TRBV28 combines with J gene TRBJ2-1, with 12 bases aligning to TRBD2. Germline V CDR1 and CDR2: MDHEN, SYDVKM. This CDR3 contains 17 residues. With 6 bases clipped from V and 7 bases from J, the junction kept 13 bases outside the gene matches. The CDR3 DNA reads TGTGCCAGCAGCACACCCCCGACTAGCGGGAGATGGAATGAGCAGTTCTTC. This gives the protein CASSTPPTSGRWNEQFF.

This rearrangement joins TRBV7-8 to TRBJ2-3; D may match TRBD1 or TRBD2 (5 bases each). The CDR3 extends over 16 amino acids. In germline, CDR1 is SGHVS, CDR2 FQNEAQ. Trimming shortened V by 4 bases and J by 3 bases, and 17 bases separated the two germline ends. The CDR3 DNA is TGTGCCAGCAGCTCTAGAGCTAGGGGAGCAACAGATACGCAGTATTTT. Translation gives CASSSRARGATDTQYF.

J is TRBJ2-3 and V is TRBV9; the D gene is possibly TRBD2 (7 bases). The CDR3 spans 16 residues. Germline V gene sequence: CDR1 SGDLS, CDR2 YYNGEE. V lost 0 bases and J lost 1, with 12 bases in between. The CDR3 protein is CASSVEGGPGTDTQYF. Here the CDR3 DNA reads TGTGCCAGCAGCGTAGAGGGGGGGCCCGGCACAGATACGCAGTATTTT. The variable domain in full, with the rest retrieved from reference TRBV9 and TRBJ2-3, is DSGVTQTPKHLITATGQRVTLRCSPRSGDLSVYWYQQSLDQGLQFLIQYYNGEERAKGNILERFSAQQFPDLHSELNLSSLELGDSALYFCASSVEGGPGTDTQYFGPGTRLTVL.

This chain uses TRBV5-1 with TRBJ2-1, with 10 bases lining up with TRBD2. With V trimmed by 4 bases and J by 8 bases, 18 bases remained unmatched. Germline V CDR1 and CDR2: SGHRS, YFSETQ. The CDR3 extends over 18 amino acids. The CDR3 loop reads CASSMGGSASGSVDEQFF. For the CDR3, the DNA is TGCGCCAGCAGCATGGGGGGATCAGCTAGCGGGAGTGTTGATGAGCAGTTCTTC.

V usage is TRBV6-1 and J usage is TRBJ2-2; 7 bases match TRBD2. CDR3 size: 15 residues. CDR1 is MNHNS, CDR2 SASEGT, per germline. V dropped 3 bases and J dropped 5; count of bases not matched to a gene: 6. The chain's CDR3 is CASSETTSWTGELFF. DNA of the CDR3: TGTGCCAGCAGTGAGACGACTAGCTGGACCGGGGAGCTGTTTTTT.

The CDR3 here is CASTPRRTDTQYF. The CDR3 DNA sequence: TGTGCCAGCACCCCTCGTCGCACAGATACGCAGTATTTT. V gene TRBV7-6 combines with J gene TRBJ2-3; no reliable D call. Germline lookup yields CDR1 SGHVS and CDR2 FNYEAQ. There are 13 residues in the CDR3. V was trimmed by 7 bases and J by 1 base, leaving 9 bases between them.

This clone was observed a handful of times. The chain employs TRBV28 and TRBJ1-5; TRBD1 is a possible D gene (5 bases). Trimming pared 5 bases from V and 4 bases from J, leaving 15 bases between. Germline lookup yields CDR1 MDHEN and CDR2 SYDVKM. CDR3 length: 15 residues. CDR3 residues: CASSPHVTDNQPQHF. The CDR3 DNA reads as TGTGCCAGCAGTCCCCACGTGACAGATAATCAGCCCCAGCATTTT.

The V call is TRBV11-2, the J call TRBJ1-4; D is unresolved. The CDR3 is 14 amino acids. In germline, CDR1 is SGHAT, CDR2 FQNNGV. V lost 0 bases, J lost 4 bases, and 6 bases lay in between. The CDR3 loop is CASSLEAINEKLFF. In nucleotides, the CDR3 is TGTGCCAGCAGCTTAGAGGCAATTAATGAAAAACTGTTTTTT.

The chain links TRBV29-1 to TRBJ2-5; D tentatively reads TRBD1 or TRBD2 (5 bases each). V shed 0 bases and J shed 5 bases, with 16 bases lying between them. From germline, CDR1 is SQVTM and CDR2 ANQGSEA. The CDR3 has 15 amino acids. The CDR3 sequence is CSVEDRWGIWETQYF. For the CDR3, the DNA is TGCAGCGTTGAAGATCGATGGGGGATTTGGGAGACCCAGTACTTC.

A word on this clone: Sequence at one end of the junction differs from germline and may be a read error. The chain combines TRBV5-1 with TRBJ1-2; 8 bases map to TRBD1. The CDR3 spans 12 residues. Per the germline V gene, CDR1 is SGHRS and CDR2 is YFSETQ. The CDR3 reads CASSTGQGLDFF. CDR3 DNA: TGCGCCAGCAGCACAGGACAGGGCCTCGACTTCTTC.

The CDR3 nucleotides read TGTGCCACAAAACAAGAGAGGTTTACCTACGAGCAGTACTTC. This gives the protein CATKQERFTYEQYF. V gene TRBV6-6 combines with J gene TRBJ2-7, with D unresolved. V gave up 10 bases and J gave up 2 bases, with 18 bases separating them. This CDR3 contains 14 residues. Germline CDR1 and CDR2: MNHNY and SVGAGI (reference sequence).

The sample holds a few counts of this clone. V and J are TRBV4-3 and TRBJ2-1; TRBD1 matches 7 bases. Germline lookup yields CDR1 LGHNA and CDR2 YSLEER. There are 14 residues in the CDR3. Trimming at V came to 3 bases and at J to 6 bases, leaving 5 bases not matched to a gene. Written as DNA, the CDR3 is TGCGCCAGCAGCCAGCACAGGGGATTCAATGAGCAGTTCTTC. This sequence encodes CASSQHRGFNEQFF.

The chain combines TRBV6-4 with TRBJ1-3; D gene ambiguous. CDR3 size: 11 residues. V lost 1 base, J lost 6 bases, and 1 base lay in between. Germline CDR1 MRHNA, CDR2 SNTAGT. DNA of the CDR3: TGTGCCAGCAGTGACTTAAACACCATATATTTT. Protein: CASSDLNTIYF.

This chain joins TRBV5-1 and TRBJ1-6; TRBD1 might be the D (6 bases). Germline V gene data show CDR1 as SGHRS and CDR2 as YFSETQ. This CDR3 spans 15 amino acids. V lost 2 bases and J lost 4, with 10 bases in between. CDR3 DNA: TGCGCCAGCAGCTTTCGGGGGCCTTATAATTCACCCCTCCACTTT. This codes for CASSFRGPYNSPLHF.

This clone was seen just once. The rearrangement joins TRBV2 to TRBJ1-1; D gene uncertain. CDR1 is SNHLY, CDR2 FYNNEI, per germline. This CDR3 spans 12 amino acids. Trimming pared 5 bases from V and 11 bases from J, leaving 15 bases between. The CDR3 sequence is CASSLGRTGAFF. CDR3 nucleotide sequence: TGTGCCAGCAGTCTTGGACGGACCGGGGCTTTCTTT.